The 9 T cell receptor beta chains below all came from one sample that was sequenced in a study of blood T cell repertoires in COVID-19. This table comes from immunoSEQ multiplex PCR, and its TCRdb copy is limited to in-frame clones, with some not included. Here the sample spans under 250,000 clones, about 91% being singletons. Input material: peripheral blood. Every receptor here comes from a man aged 25 to 40 with acute or convalescent COVID-19.

The chain carries TRBV7-2 and TRBJ1-5; tentative D call: TRBD1 (6 bases). The germline V gene encodes CDR1 SGHTA and CDR2 FQGNSA. Trimming left V 5 bases short and J 0 bases short, with 14 bases between. This CDR3 is built from 16 residues. The CDR3: CASSQDGTYSNQPQHF. Here the CDR3 DNA reads TGTGCCAGCAGCCAAGATGGGACATATAGCAATCAGCCCCAGCATTTT.

V is TRBV3-1 (or the pseudogene TRBV3-2) and J is TRBJ2-3, with D possibly matching TRBD1 (5 bases). V was trimmed by 0 bases and J by 6 bases, leaving 16 bases between them. CDR1 is LGHDT and CDR2 is YNNKEL in the germline V gene (reference sequence). This CDR3 comprises 16 residues. CDR3 coding DNA: TGTGCCAGCAGCCAAGATAGGGGTAGAAGCGTGGATACGCAGTATTTT. Encoded protein: CASSQDRGRSVDTQYF.

The chain joins TRBV5-8 to TRBJ1-1, with a weak D call TRBD1 (6 bases). Trimming pared 4 bases from V and 5 bases from J, leaving 18 bases between. The CDR3 is made up of 15 amino acids. The germline V gene has CDR1 SGHTS and CDR2 YDEGEE. The CDR3 DNA follows: TGTGCCAGCAGCCCATTTACAGGGTTGGGAACTGAAGCTTTCTTT. The encoded protein is CASSPFTGLGTEAFF. Based on the CDR3 plus reference TRBV5-8 and TRBJ1-1, the full variable domain is EAGVTQSPTHLIKTRGQQATLRCSPISGHTSVYWYQQALGLGLQFLLWYDEGEERNRGNFPPRFSGRQFPNYSSELNVNALELEDSALYLCASSPFTGLGTEAFFGQGTRLTVV.

The chain employs TRBV28 and TRBJ1-2; TRBD1 agrees at 8 bases. Losses at the gene ends were 6 bases for V and 7 bases for J; bases not matched to a gene: 10. Looked up from germline, CDR1 is MDHEN and CDR2 is SYDVKM. The CDR3 consists of 14 residues. CDR3 amino acids: CASRIAGQGGGYTF. DNA of the CDR3: TGTGCCAGCAGGATAGCCGGACAGGGCGGTGGCTACACCTTC.

The rearrangement uses TRBV6-6 and TRBJ1-2, with D perhaps matching TRBD1 (6 bases). The CDR3 totals 14 residues. The germline V gene encodes CDR1 MNHNY and CDR2 SVGAGI (reference sequence). V was shortened by 5 bases and J by 4 bases, with 14 bases between the two germline ends. The DNA of the CDR3 is TGTGCCAGCAGTACCCACACAGGGTCCTATGGCTACACCTTC. Translating it yields CASSTHTGSYGYTF.

This chain uses TRBV11-2 with TRBJ1-6; 9 bases map to TRBD1. V gave up 7 bases and J gave up 6 bases; unmatched junction bases: 10. CDR1 and CDR2 from the germline V gene are SGHAT and FQNNGV. The CDR3 extends over 16 amino acids. The CDR3: CASTPKGTGSNSPLHF. The CDR3 DNA is TGTGCCAGCACCCCGAAAGGGACAGGGAGTAATTCACCCCTCCACTTT. Using reference TRBV11-2 and TRBJ1-6 for the parts outside the CDR3, the full variable domain is EAGVAQSPRYKIIEKRQSVAFWCNPISGHATLYWYQQILGQGPKLLIQFQNNGVVDDSQLPKDRFSAERLKGVDSTLKIQPAKLEDSAVYLCASTPKGTGSNSPLHFGNGTRLTVT.

The rearrangement joins TRBV28 to TRBJ1-5, with TRBD1 matching over 8 bases. This CDR3 has 16 amino acids. The J segment lost 4 bases and the V segment lost 5 bases, leaving 10 bases of the junction unmatched. The germline V gene encodes CDR1 MDHEN and CDR2 SYDVKM. CDR3 in amino acids: CASSPRTGIGNQPQHF. CDR3 in DNA: TGTGCCAGCAGTCCTCGGACAGGGATAGGGAATCAGCCCCAGCATTTT.

This sequence joins TRBV30 and TRBJ1-6; 7 positions agree with TRBD1. The CDR3 totals 16 residues. With V trimmed by 2 bases and J by 7 bases, 11 bases remained unmatched. The germline V gene encodes CDR1 GTSNPN and CDR2 SVGIG (reference sequence). The CDR3 DNA reads TGTGCCTGGAGTTCCTACTTGGGGACAGCGAATTCACCCCTCCACTTT. Encoded protein: CAWSSYLGTANSPLHF.

The chain is built from TRBV7-2 and TRBJ1-3; no reliable D call. The CDR3 loop spans 14 amino acids. Trimming removed 5 bases at V and 0 bases at J, with 8 bases between. Germline loops: CDR1 SGHTA, CDR2 FQGNSA. CDR3: CASSRYSSGNTIYF. The CDR3 coding sequence is TGTGCCAGCAGCCGGTACAGCTCTGGAAACACCATATATTTT.